The T cell receptor (beta chain) described here comes from a study of cytotoxic CD8 clonotypes in ibrutinib-treated CLL (dated by TCRdb to the early 2020s). Background on the whole study: The cohort included roughly 15 treatment-naive and about a dozen relapsed/refractory patients; about 18 were IGHV unmutated. Partial responses were observed in about 25 patients and complete responses in 2; after a median follow-up of roughly 62 months, remission was maintained in approximately 15 patients and progression was observed in approximately twelve. Response samples were taken after a median of 12 months on treatment, ranging from 6 to 36 months. On average, each sample yielded approximately 250,000 productive templates and over 90,000 productive rearrangements. Longitudinal samples were obtainable from about 30% of the roughly 90 participants in the trial. Cryopreserved peripheral blood mononuclear cells were collected at three points: before therapy, at response, and at either sustained remission or disease progression. All remission and progressive disease samples were collected while patients were still receiving ibrutinib. General conclusions and limits of the study: Clonality increased at ibrutinib response, stayed stable in sustained remission, and fell back toward baseline at progression. Public clonotypes were found to be uncommon and were observed to contract or remain stable during treatment; the increase in clonality was shown to reflect expansion of private clonotypes at ibrutinib response. At baseline, clonality was higher than in age-matched healthy donors and showed a strong correlation with circulating CD8+ T-cell counts. Sampling times were not matched between patients in sustained remission and patients whose disease was progressing, and lymph node repertoires were not examined.

This clone was counted a few times. The target of this receptor is not known. Per-base quality was not reported, and no clone a single base away is much larger than it. In light of the paper, this sample's time point label describes: approximately 2 years on ibrutinib. For TCR beta library preparation, approximately 1.8 micrograms of genomic DNA was extracted from cryopreserved PBMCs. Longitudinal blood samples from CLL patients on ibrutinib monotherapy underwent high-throughput TCR beta sequencing. The patients took part in an open-label, single-center phase 2 trial of ibrutinib monotherapy. The CDR3, from cysteine to phenylalanine, totals 18 residues. CDR3 DNA is the only sequence kept; it has 54 bases, read in frame from the first base. From a lookup of the germline V gene, CDR1 and CDR2 are LGHNA and YSLEER. Relative to germline, V is 1 base shorter and J is 7 bases shorter, with 23 bases between their ends.

The goal of deep resolution MiSeq sequencing was a depth between 1 in 1 million and 1 in 200,000 T cells, and coverage averaged 10x per clonotype. The immunoSEQ hsTCRB Kit was used to generate the TCR beta libraries. The authors processed their data as follows. Data were analyzed with ImmunoSEQ Data Assistant and ImmunoSEQ Analyzer, with V, D and J genes assigned per IMGT definitions. Clonality, with values ranging from 0 to 1, was calculated as one minus the normalized Shannon entropy of productive rearrangement frequencies. Only overrepresented clonotypes making up at least 0.05% of the repertoire of each patient were included in the public clonotype analysis. Some twelve age-matched healthy donor repertoires from immuneACCESS were used as controls for clonality. Drawn from immuneACCESS, this table holds only the in-frame rearrangements with V and J called that TCRdb kept. Clones are partly lost; checked studies trace under half to an unresolved V gene and leave the rest unexplained. V and J calls and clone size come straight from that table; D and trimming were deduced from the DNA. In this sample the table shows more than 25,000 clones, about 70% of which occur a single time. 45% to 65% of the sample is held by the ten biggest clonotypes.

The sequencing here drew on PBMCs, taken after 24 months of ibrutinib treatment. The TCR originated in a human donor with chronic lymphocytic leukemia. Rearrangement joined TRBV4-3 to TRBJ2-1; TRBD2 might be the D gene, on 5 matching bases. The CDR3 reads CASSQVIPGRTGRNEQFF. The sequenced DNA: TGCGCCAGCAGCCAAGTTATCCCCGGTCGGACTGGAAGGAATGAGCAGTTCTTC.